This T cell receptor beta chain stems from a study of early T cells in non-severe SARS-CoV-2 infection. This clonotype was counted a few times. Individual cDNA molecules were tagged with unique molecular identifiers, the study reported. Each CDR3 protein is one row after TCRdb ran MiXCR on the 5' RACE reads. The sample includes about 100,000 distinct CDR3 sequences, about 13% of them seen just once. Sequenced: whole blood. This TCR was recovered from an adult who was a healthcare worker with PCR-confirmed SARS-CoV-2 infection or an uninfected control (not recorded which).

The CDR3 loop is CASSASTSYEQYF. DNA for the CDR3: TGTGCCAGCAGTGCGAGCACCTCCTACGAGCAGTACTTC. The chain is built from TRBV6-1 and TRBJ2-7, with D hard to call. V lost 4 bases and J lost 0, with 7 bases in between. CDR3 length: 13 amino acids. Looked up from germline, CDR1 is MNHNS and CDR2 is SASEGT.